This passage covers 26 T cell receptor beta chains from one sample sequenced in a study of blood T cell repertoires in COVID-19. Assay used: immunoSEQ multiplex PCR; TCRdb lists only in-frame clones, some missing. This repertoire shows about 110,000 clones, approximately 90% found once; its top ten account for about 1.1%. Input material: peripheral blood. These receptors came from a human donor in a cohort sampled during active COVID-19.

The genes are TRBV27 and TRBJ1-1; D unclear. Germline CDR1 is MNHEY and CDR2 is SMNVEV (reference sequence). The V end lost 4 bases, the J end lost 0 bases, and 6 bases lay between the germline ends. The CDR3 is 13 residues long. The CDR3 sequence: CASSSKMNTEAFF. CDR3 coding DNA: TGTGCCAGCAGTTCAAAAATGAACACTGAAGCTTTCTTT.

This chain connects TRBV3-1 (or the pseudogene TRBV3-2) to TRBJ2-1; maybe TRBD2 (6 bases). Germline CDR1 and CDR2: LGHDT and YNNKEL (reference sequence). There are 17 residues in the CDR3. V lost 0 bases and J lost 7, with 19 bases in between. CDR3 in amino acids: CASSQDWLRGIGNEQFF. In DNA, the CDR3 is TGTGCCAGCAGCCAAGATTGGCTGCGCGGGATAGGGAATGAGCAGTTCTTC.

The chain has TRBV24-1 and TRBJ2-4; D is unclear. Germline lookup yields CDR1 KGHDR and CDR2 SFDVKD. V shed 0 bases and J shed 0 bases, with 8 bases lying between them. There are 16 residues in the CDR3. CDR3 DNA: TGTGCCACCAGTGATTTGACCAGTCTAGCCAAAAACATTCAGTACTTC. Translated: CATSDLTSLAKNIQYF.

The V call is TRBV19, the J call TRBJ2-1; tentative D call: TRBD2 (6 bases). Germline V CDR1 and CDR2: LNHDA, SQIVND (reference sequence). The CDR3 covers 12 residues. V lost 4 bases, J lost 5 bases, and 6 bases lay in between. CDR3 sequence reads: CASSSGDNEQFF. CDR3 coding DNA: TGTGCCAGTAGTAGCGGGGACAATGAGCAGTTCTTC.

The chain is built from TRBV7-8 and TRBJ2-6; D gene ambiguous. Deletions cut 5 bases from V and 1 base from J, with 12 bases between. The CDR3 is made up of 16 amino acids. Per the germline V gene, CDR1 is SGHVS and CDR2 is FQNEAQ. The CDR3: CASSPREKSGANVLTF. The CDR3, as DNA: TGTGCCAGCAGCCCACGAGAAAAATCTGGGGCCAACGTCCTGACTTTC.

The table lists this clone with a few counts. The chain's CDR3 is CASSEGTSGTDTQYF. DNA of the CDR3: TGTGCCAGCAGTGAAGGGACTAGCGGCACAGATACGCAGTATTTT. V and J are TRBV6-4 and TRBJ2-3; 10 bases map to TRBD2. The germline V gene has CDR1 MRHNA and CDR2 SNTAGT. V gave up 3 bases and J gave up 1 base; unmatched junction bases: 1. The CDR3 is 15 amino acids.

The count of this clone is one. V usage is TRBV27 and J usage is TRBJ2-7, with D tentatively TRBD1 (5 bases). The CDR3 loop spans 14 amino acids. Trimming stripped 6 bases from V and 2 bases from J, with 14 bases between. From germline, CDR1 is MNHEY and CDR2 SMNVEV (reference sequence). Here the CDR3 reads CASSPDRRAYEQYF. The CDR3 DNA reads as TGTGCCAGCAGCCCCGACAGAAGAGCCTACGAGCAGTACTTC.

Details on this clone: The sample has other DNA sequences that encode this CDR3 too. The rearrangement joins TRBV6-5 to TRBJ2-7; 10 bases match TRBD1. V trimming: 6 bases; J trimming: 2 bases; junction bases outside the gene matches: 7. CDR1 is MNHEY and CDR2 is SVGAGI in the germline V gene. This CDR3 comprises 15 residues. CDR3 sequence reads: CASRGDRGGAYEQYF. DNA for the CDR3: TGTGCCAGCAGGGGGGACAGGGGTGGGGCCTACGAGCAGTACTTC.

This chain connects TRBV18 to TRBJ2-7; a weak D match, TRBD2 (6 bases). The CDR3 is 13 amino acids. Trimming left V 2 bases short and J 6 bases short, with 11 bases between. Germline V gene lookup returns CDR1 KGHSH and CDR2 LQKENI. The CDR3 DNA sequence: TGTGCCAGCTCACCAGGGCTGGGGGGCGAGCAGTACTTC. Encoded protein: CASSPGLGGEQYF.

V gene TRBV15 combines with J gene TRBJ2-1; 7 nucleotides agree with TRBD1. Germline V CDR1 and CDR2: LNHNV, YYDKDF (reference sequence). The CDR3 contains 14 residues. The V gene end was trimmed by 0 bases and the J gene end by 8 bases; junction bases not matched to a gene: 4. Written as DNA, the CDR3 is TGTGCCACCAGCAGAGATTACAGGGGCGATGAGCAGTTCTTC. Encoded protein: CATSRDYRGDEQFF.

The V and J genes are TRBV19 and TRBJ2-7; D is possibly TRBD1 (6 bases). This CDR3 is built from 15 residues. V was trimmed by 5 bases and J by 2 bases, leaving 16 bases between them. Germline assignment: CDR1 LNHDA and CDR2 SQIVND (reference sequence). Here the CDR3 DNA reads TGTGCCAGTAGTCCTCCGGGACACCTCACCTACGAGCAGTACTTC. Protein: CASSPPGHLTYEQYF.

The CDR3 sequence is CASLGQGAAEAFF. The CDR3 coding sequence is TGTGCCAGCCTGGGACAGGGGGCGGCTGAAGCTTTCTTT. The chain joins TRBV19 to TRBJ1-1, with TRBD1 matching over 12 bases. The CDR3 is 13 residues long. Germline V gives CDR1 LNHDA, CDR2 SQIVND (reference sequence). J was trimmed by 6 bases and V by 9 bases; bases with no gene match: 5.

The rearrangement links TRBV2 to TRBJ1-6; 11 bases line up with TRBD1. The length of the CDR3 is 14 residues. Germline V CDR1 and CDR2: SNHLY, FYNNEI. V lost 5 bases to trimming and J lost 9 bases; unmatched junction nucleotides: 3. Here the CDR3 DNA reads TGTGCCAGCAGTCCGGACAGGGGGCCTTCACCCCTCCACTTT. Residues: CASSPDRGPSPLHF.

The chain joins TRBV28 to TRBJ1-1, with D hard to call. V lost 5 bases and J 0 bases, leaving 10 bases between the germline ends. CDR1 is MDHEN and CDR2 is SYDVKM in the germline V gene. The CDR3 contains 14 residues. CDR3 coding DNA: TGTGCCAGCAGTCCGGGAACCATGAACACTGAAGCTTTCTTT. It specifies CASSPGTMNTEAFF.

The chain couples TRBV9 to TRBJ2-3; 11 positions agree with TRBD2. The germline CDR1 and CDR2 sequences are SGDLS and YYNGEE. V shed 4 bases and J 5 bases; nucleotides not matched to a gene: 18. This CDR3 is 19 amino acids long. CDR3 protein: CASSPGRASGGTGGDTQYF. The CDR3 DNA is TGTGCCAGCAGCCCCGGGAGGGCTAGCGGGGGGACGGGGGGAGATACGCAGTATTTT.

The rearrangement joins TRBV7-2 to TRBJ2-3, with TRBD2 matching 7 bases. Germline loops: CDR1 SGHTA, CDR2 FQGNSA. This CDR3 is built from 16 residues. With 1 base clipped from V and 9 bases from J, the junction kept 13 bases outside the gene matches. CDR3 coding DNA: TGTGCCAGCAGCTTAGAGCGGCTAGCGGTGGTAGACACGCAGTATTTT. Translating it yields CASSLERLAVVDTQYF.

The V call is TRBV5-1, the J call TRBJ2-3, with 13 bases matching TRBD2. Germline CDR1 and CDR2: SGHRS and YFSETQ. The CDR3 has 18 residues. Germline trimming cut 4 bases from V and 4 bases from J; bases unmatched to any gene: 12. CDR3 DNA: TGCGCCAGCAGCGTAGTGACTAGCGGGGGGTCATCGGCAGATACGCAGTATTTT. Amino acid sequence: CASSVVTSGGSSADTQYF.

This chain uses TRBV24-1 with TRBJ1-4, with 7 nucleotides matching TRBD1. The CDR3 length is 12 residues. Losses at the gene ends were 3 bases for V and 16 bases for J; bases not matched to a gene: 7. Germline V gene sequence: CDR1 KGHDR, CDR2 SFDVKD. CDR3 amino acids: CATSDPTGVTFF. The CDR3 nucleotides are TGTGCCACCAGTGATCCCACAGGGGTAACGTTTTTT.

This clone was counted a few times. The V and J genes are TRBV19 and TRBJ1-1, with 12 positions matching TRBD1. This CDR3 spans 13 amino acids. The germline V gene has CDR1 LNHDA and CDR2 SQIVND (reference sequence). The ends lost 6 bases at V and 11 bases at J; junction bases unmatched: 7. The CDR3, as DNA: TGTGCCAGTAGCAGGGACAGGGGGCTGAGGGCTTTCTTT. Protein: CASSRDRGLRAFF.

The V and J genes are TRBV9 and TRBJ1-6, with a possible D match to TRBD1 (5 bases). Trimming removed 4 bases at V and 5 bases at J, with 13 bases between. This CDR3 contains 15 residues. CDR1 is SGDLS and CDR2 is YYNGEE in the germline V gene. The CDR3 DNA follows: TGTGCCAGCAGCCCCCGGGGGGAGAATAATTCACCCCTCCACTTT. Protein: CASSPRGENNSPLHF.

To note about this clone: This specimen includes other DNA sequences encoding the same CDR3. The DNA of the CDR3 is TGTGCCAGCAGTTTAGGGTGGCGGGACACTGAAGCTTTCTTT. It specifies CASSLGWRDTEAFF. This sequence joins TRBV27 and TRBJ1-1; no clear D. Between the trimmed V and J ends, which lost 2 bases and 3 bases, there was a span of 10 bases. The length of the CDR3 is 14 residues. Germline V gene sequence: CDR1 MNHEY, CDR2 SMNVEV (reference sequence).

The genes are TRBV29-1 and TRBJ1-4, with 8 bases that match TRBD1. The CDR3 length is 14 residues. Per the germline V gene, CDR1 is SQVTM and CDR2 is ANQGSEA. V lost 7 bases to trimming and J lost 3 bases; unmatched junction nucleotides: 7. This chain's CDR3 is CSARDRGANEKLFF. CDR3 nucleotide sequence: TGCAGCGCCCGCGACAGGGGAGCTAATGAAAAACTGTTTTTT.

The V call is TRBV19, the J call TRBJ1-5, with a possible D match to TRBD1 (5 bases). The length of the CDR3 is 16 residues. Germline V gene lookup returns CDR1 LNHDA and CDR2 SQIVND (reference sequence). V was clipped by 1 base and J by 1 base, with 11 bases between them. The CDR3 nucleotides are TGTGCCAGTAGTATAGCGGGGGGACCGAGCAATCAGCCCCAGCATTTT. It codes for CASSIAGGPSNQPQHF.

This chain links TRBV15 with TRBJ1-1; TRBD1 aligns across 7 bases. Germline V CDR1 and CDR2: LNHNV, YYDKDF (reference sequence). After removal of 3 bases from V and 4 bases from J, the junction contained 8 bases not matched to a gene. The length of the CDR3 is 15 residues. The CDR3 spells CATSSNRGSITEAFF. CDR3 bases: TGTGCCACCAGCAGTAACAGGGGATCGATCACTGAAGCTTTCTTT.

This clone appeared a single time. The chain carries TRBV10-3 and TRBJ1-4; 7 bases fit TRBD1. The germline gives CDR1 ENHRY, CDR2 SYGVKD. V gave up 7 bases and J gave up 7 bases; unmatched junction bases: 6. There are 13 residues in the CDR3. The CDR3 nucleotides read TGTGCCATCAATGACAGGGTTGGTGAAAAACTGTTTTTT. This codes for CAINDRVGEKLFF.

This chain connects TRBV23-1 to TRBJ1-6; 10 nucleotides agree with TRBD1. TRBV23-1 has ORF status, its function being uncertain. V lost 6 bases and J lost 6; bases outside the gene matches: 2. The CDR3 loop spans 14 amino acids. The CDR3 protein is CASRDRGSNSPLHF. In DNA form, the CDR3 reads TGCGCCAGCAGGGACAGGGGGAGTAATTCACCCCTCCACTTT.